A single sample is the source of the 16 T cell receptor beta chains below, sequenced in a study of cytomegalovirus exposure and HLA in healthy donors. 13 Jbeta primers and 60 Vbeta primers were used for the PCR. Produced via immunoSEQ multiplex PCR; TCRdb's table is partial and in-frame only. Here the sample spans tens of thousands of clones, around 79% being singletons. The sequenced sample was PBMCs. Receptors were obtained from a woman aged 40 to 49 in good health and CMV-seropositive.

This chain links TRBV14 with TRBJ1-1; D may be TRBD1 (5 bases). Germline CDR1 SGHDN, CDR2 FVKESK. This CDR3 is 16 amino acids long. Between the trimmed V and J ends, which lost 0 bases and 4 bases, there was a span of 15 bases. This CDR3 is CASSQDRQGLGTEAFF. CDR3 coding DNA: TGTGCCAGCAGCCAAGATAGGCAGGGCCTGGGCACTGAAGCTTTCTTT.

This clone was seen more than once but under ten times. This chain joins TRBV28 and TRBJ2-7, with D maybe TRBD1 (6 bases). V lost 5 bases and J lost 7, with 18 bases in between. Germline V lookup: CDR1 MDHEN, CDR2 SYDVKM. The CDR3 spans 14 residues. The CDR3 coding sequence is TGTGCCAGCAGTGGGACCCTAAACAGGGATGAGCAGTACTTC. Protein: CASSGTLNRDEQYF. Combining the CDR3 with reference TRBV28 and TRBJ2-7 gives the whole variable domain DVKVTQSSRYLVKRTGEKVFLECVQDMDHENMFWYRQDPGLGLRLIYFSYDVKMKEKGDIPEGYSVSREKKERFSLILESASTNQTSMYLCASSGTLNRDEQYFGPGTRLTVT.

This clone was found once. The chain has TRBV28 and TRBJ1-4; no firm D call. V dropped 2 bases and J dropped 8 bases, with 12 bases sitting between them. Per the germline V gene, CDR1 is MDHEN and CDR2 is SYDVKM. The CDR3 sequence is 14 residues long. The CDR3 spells CASSLTGVREKLFF. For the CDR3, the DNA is TGTGCCAGCAGTTTAACCGGGGTTAGGGAAAAACTGTTTTTT.

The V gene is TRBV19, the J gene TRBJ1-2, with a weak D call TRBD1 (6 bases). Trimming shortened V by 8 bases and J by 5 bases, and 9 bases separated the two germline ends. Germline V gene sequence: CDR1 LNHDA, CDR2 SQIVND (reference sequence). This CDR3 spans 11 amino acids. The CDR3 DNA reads TGTGCCAGTTTCAGGGGATATGGCTACACCTTC. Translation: CASFRGYGYTF.

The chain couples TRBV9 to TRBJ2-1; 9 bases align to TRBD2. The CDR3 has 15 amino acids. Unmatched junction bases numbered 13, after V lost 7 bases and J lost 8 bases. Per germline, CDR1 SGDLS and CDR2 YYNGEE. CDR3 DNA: TGTGCCAGCTCCAGCTCGGGACTAGCTATGTATGAGCAGTTCTTC. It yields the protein CASSSSGLAMYEQFF.

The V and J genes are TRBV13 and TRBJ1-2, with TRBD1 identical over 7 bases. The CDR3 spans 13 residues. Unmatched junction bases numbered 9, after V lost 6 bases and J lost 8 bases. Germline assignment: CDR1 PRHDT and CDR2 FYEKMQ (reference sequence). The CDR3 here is CASRLGGAEGYTF. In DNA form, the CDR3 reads TGTGCCAGCAGACTAGGGGGCGCGGAGGGCTACACCTTC.

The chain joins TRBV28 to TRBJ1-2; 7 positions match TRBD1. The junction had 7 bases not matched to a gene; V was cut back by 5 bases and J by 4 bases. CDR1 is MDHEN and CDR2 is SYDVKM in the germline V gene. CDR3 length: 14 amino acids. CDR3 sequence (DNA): TGTGCCAGCAGTACAACAGGGGTGAGCTATGGCTACACCTTC. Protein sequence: CASSTTGVSYGYTF.

The CDR3 loop reads CASSLGTGGTGNTIYF. In DNA, the CDR3 is TGTGCCAGCAGCTTAGGGACAGGGGGTACTGGAAACACCATATATTTT. V gene TRBV7-9 combines with J gene TRBJ1-3; TRBD1 matches at 10 bases. Germline CDR1 SEHNR, CDR2 FQNEAQ (reference sequence). The CDR3 runs to 16 residues. The trim removed 1 base at V and 2 bases at J, leaving 2 bases unmatched.

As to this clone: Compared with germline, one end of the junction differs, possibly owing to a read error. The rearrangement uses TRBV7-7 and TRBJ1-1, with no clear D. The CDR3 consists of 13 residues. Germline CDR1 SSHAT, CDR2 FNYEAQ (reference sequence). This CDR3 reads CASSLEVGDEAFF. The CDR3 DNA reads TGTGCTAGCAGCTTAGAGGTCGGAGATGAAGCTTTCTTT.

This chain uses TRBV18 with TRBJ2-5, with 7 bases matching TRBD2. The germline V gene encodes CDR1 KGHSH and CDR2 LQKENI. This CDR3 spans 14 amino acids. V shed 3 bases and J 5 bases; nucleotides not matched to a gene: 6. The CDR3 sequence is CASSPNSGAETQYF. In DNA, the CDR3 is TGTGCCAGCTCACCCAACAGCGGGGCGGAGACCCAGTACTTC. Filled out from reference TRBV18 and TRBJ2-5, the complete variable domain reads NAGVMQNPRHLVRRRGQEARLRCSPMKGHSHVYWYRQLPEEGLKFMVYLQKENIIDESGMPKERFSAEFPKEGPSILRIQQVVRGDSAAYFCASSPNSGAETQYFGPGTRLLVL.

The CDR3 region is CASRPDRATGELFF. The CDR3 coding sequence is TGTGCCAGCAGGCCGGACAGGGCCACCGGGGAGCTGTTTTTT. V is TRBV6-6 and J is TRBJ2-2; 8 positions match TRBD1. The CDR3 has 14 residues. CDR1 and CDR2 from the germline V gene are MNHNY and SVGAGI (reference sequence). V lost 6 bases, J lost 4 bases, and 4 bases stayed unmatched.

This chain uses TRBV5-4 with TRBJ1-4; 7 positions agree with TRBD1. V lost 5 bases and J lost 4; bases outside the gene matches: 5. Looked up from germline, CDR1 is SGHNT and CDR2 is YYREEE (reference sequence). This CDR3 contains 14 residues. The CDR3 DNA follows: TGTGCCAGCAGGGAGGGACAGAATAATGAAAAACTGTTTTTT. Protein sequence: CASREGQNNEKLFF. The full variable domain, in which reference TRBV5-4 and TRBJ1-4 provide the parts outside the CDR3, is ETGVTQSPTHLIKTRGQQVTLRCSSQSGHNTVSWYQQALGQGPQFIFQYYREEENGRGNFPPRFSGLQFPNYSSELNVNALELDDSALYLCASREGQNNEKLFFGSGTQLSVL.

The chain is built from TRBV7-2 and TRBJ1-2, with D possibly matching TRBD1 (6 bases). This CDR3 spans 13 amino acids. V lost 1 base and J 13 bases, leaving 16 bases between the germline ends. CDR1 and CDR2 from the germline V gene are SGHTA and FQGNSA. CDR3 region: CASSLVETGPGTF. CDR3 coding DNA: TGTGCCAGCAGCTTAGTAGAGACAGGCCCCGGCACCTTC.

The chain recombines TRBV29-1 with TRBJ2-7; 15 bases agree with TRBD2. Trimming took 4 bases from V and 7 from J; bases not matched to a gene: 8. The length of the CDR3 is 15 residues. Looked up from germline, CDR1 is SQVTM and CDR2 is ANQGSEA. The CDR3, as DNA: TGCAGCGTTGGGGCCTCGGGACTAGCGGGAGGTGAGCAGTACTTC. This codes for CSVGASGLAGGEQYF.

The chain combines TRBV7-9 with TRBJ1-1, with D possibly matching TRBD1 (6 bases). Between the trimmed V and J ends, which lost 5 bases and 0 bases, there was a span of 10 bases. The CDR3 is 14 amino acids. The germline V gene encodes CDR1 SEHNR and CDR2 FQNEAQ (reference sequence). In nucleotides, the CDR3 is TGTGCCAGCAGCGGAGGACAGATGAACACTGAAGCTTTCTTT. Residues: CASSGGQMNTEAFF.

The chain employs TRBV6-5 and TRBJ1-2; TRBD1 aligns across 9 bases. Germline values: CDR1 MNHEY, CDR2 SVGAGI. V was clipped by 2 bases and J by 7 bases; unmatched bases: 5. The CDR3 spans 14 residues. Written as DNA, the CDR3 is TGTGCCAGCAGTTACGACAGGGGGTCGGGTGGCTACACCTTC. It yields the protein CASSYDRGSGGYTF.